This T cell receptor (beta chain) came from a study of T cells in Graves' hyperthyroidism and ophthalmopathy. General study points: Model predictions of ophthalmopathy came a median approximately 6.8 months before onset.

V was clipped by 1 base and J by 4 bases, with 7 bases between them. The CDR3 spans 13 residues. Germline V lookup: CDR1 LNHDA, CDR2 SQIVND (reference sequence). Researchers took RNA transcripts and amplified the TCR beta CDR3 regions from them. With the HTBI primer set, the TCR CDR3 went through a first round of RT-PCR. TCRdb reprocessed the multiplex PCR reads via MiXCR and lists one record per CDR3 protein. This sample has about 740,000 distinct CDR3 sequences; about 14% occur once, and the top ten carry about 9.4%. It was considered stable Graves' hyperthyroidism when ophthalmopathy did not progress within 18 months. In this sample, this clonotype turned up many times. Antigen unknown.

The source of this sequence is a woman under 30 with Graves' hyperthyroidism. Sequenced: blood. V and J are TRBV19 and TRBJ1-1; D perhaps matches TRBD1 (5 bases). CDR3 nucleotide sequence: TGTGCCAGTAGTATAGGCAGGGCCACTGAAGCTTTCTTT. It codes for CASSIGRATEAFF.